This T cell receptor beta chain was identified during a study of cytomegalovirus exposure and HLA in healthy donors. Regarding the study as a whole: The productive fraction for most TCR beta V segments was about 87% or about 30% in an earlier analysis. Judged likely to be a sequencing artifact was a cluster of highly shared sequence variants.

The PCR contained 60 Vbeta and 13 Jbeta primers. Original methodology: Counted up in a later analysis, unique TCR beta chains came to around 80 million, with around 12 million shared. This table comes from immunoSEQ multiplex PCR, and its TCRdb copy is limited to in-frame clones, with some not included. V and J calls and clone size are as listed in that table; D and trimming were resolved from the DNA. The profile covers around 64,000 clones, with 70% to 75% appearing a single time and 22% taken by the ten largest. Trimming removed 5 bases from V and 5 bases from J, with 13 bases in between. Germline-derived CDR1 and CDR2 are SNHLY and FYNNEI. This CDR3 has 13 amino acids. This clone appeared a single time. Its target is not known.

The sequenced material came from PBMCs. This sequence originates from a woman aged 25 to 45 in good health and CMV-seropositive. V is TRBV2 and J is TRBJ2-7; D is possibly TRBD2 (6 bases). The CDR3: CASSQRVAHEQYF. The DNA for the CDR3 is TGTGCCAGCAGTCAGCGGGTCGCCCACGAGCAGTACTTC.